This T cell receptor beta chain was sequenced for a study of cytotoxic CD8 clonotypes in ibrutinib-treated CLL. On the study more broadly: Responses: approximately 24 partial, 2 complete; after median about 70 months, roughly 14 stayed remitted, 12 progressed.

Some clones are missing from TCRdb's copy, which holds only in-frame ones; the method was immunoSEQ multiplex PCR. The sample has roughly 220,000 clones, more than 75% seen once. The CDR3 extends over 16 amino acids. CDR1 is MNHEY and CDR2 is SVGAGI in the germline V gene. V was pared by 2 bases and J by 1 base, with 14 bases between. Sequenced material: PBMCs, taken after 12 months of ibrutinib treatment. This sequence was found in a human donor with chronic lymphocytic leukemia. The V and J genes are TRBV6-5 and TRBJ1-1, with D unclear. The CDR3 sequence is CASSYGTNSRNTEAFF. The CDR3, as DNA: TGTGCCAGCAGTTACGGAACAAACAGCAGGAACACTGAAGCTTTCTTT.